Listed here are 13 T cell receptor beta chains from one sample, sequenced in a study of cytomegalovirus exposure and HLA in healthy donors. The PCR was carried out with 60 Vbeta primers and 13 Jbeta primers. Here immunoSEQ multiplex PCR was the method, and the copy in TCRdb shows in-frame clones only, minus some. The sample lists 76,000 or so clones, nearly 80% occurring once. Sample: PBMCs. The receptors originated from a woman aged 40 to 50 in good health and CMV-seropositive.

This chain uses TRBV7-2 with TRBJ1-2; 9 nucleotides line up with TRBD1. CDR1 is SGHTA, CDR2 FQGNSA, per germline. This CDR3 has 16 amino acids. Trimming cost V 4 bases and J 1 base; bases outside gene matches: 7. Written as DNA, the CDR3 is TGTGCCAGCAGCTGGAGACAGGGGGATTTTAACTATGGCTACACCTTC. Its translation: CASSWRQGDFNYGYTF. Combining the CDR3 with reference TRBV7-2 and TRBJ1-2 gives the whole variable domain GAGVSQSPSNKVTEKGKDVELRCDPISGHTALYWYRQSLGQGLEFLIYFQGNSAPDKSGLPSDRFSAERTGGSVSTLTIQRTQQEDSAVYLCASSWRQGDFNYGYTFGSGTRLTVV.

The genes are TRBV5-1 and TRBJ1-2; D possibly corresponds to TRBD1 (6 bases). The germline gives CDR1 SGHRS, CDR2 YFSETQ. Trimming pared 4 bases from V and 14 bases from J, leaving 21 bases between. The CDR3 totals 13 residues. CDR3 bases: TGCGCCAGCAGCCCCCAACAGGGTCTGGATAAGACCTTC. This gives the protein CASSPQQGLDKTF.

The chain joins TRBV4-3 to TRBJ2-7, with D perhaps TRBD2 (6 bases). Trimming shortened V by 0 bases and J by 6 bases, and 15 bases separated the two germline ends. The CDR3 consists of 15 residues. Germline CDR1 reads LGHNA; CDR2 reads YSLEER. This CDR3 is CASSQDPQGGGEQYF. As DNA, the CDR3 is TGCGCCAGCAGCCAAGATCCTCAGGGAGGCGGCGAGCAGTACTTC.

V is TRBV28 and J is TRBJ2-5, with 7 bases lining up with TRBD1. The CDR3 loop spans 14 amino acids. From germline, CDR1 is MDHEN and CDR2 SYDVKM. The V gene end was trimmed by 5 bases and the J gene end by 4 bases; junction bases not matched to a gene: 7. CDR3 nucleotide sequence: TGTGCCAGCAGTCCAATGACAGGGTCAGAGACCCAGTACTTC. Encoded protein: CASSPMTGSETQYF.

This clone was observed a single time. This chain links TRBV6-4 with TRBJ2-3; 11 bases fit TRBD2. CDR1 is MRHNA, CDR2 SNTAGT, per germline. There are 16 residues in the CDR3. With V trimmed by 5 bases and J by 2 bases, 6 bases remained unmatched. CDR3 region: CASSPTSGGTTDTQYF. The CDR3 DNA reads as TGTGCCAGCAGTCCCACTAGCGGGGGCACCACAGATACGCAGTATTTT.

This chain's CDR3 is CASSVDTGHLQLFF. The CDR3 DNA reads TGTGCCAGCAGCGTAGATACAGGCCACTTGCAACTGTTTTTT. The chain recombines TRBV9 with TRBJ1-4, with D possibly TRBD1 on 5 matching bases. Trimming cost V 0 bases and J 12 bases, with 15 bases left between them. Germline CDR1 SGDLS, CDR2 YYNGEE. The CDR3 is made up of 14 amino acids.

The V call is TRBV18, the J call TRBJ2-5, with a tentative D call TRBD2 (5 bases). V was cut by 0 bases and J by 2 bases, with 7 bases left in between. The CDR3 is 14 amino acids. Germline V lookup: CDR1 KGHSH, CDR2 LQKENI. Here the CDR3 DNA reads TGTGCCAGCTCACCACCCCTAGCACAAGAGACCCAGTACTTC. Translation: CASSPPLAQETQYF.

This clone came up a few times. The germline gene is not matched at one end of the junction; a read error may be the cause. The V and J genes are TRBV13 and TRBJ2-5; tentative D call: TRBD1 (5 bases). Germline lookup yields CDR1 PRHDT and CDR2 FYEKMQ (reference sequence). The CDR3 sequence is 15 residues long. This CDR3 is CASSPEDSPRETQYF. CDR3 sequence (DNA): TGCGCCAGCAGCCCCGAAGACAGCCCCCGGGAGACCCAGTACTTC.

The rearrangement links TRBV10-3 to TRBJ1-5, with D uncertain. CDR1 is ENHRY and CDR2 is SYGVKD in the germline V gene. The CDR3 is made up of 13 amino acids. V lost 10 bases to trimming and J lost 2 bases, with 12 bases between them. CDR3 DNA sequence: TGTGCCACCAAGACAATGGGCAATCAGCCCCAGCATTTT. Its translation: CATKTMGNQPQHF.

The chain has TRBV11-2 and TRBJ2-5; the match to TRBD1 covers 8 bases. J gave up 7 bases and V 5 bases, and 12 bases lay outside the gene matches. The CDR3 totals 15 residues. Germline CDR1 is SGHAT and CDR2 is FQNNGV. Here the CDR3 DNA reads TGTGCCAGCAGCCCAGGACAGGGTGGTGTCCTGACCCAGTACTTC. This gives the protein CASSPGQGGVLTQYF. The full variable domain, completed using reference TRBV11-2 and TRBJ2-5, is EAGVAQSPRYKIIEKRQSVAFWCNPISGHATLYWYQQILGQGPKLLIQFQNNGVVDDSQLPKDRFSAERLKGVDSTLKIQPAKLEDSAVYLCASSPGQGGVLTQYFGPGTRLLVL.

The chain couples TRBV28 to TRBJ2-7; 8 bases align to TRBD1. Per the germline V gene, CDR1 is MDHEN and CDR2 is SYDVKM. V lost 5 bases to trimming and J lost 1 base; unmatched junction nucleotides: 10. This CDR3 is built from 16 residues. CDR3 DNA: TGTGCCAGCAGTCCGCCGGGACAGGTTATTTCCTACGAGCAGTACTTC. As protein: CASSPPGQVISYEQYF.

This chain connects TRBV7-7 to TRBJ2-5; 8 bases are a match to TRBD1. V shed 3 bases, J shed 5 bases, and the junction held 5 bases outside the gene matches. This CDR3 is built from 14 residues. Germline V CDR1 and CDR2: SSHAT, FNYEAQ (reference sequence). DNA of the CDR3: TGTGCCAGCAGCTTTGGGACAGGAGAGGAGACCCAGTACTTC. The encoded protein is CASSFGTGEETQYF. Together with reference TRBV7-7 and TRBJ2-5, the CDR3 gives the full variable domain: GAGVSQSPRYKVTKRGQDVTLRCDPISSHATLYWYQQALGQGPEFLTYFNYEAQPDKSGLPSDRFSAERPEGSISTLTIQRTEQRDSAMYRCASSFGTGEETQYFGPGTRLLVL.

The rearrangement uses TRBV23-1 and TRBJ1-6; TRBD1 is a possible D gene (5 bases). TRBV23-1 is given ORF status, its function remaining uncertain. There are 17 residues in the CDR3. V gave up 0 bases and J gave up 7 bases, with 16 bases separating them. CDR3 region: CASSQSFTGDLNSPLHF. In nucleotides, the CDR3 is TGCGCCAGCAGTCAATCATTTACGGGGGACTTGAATTCACCCCTCCACTTT.